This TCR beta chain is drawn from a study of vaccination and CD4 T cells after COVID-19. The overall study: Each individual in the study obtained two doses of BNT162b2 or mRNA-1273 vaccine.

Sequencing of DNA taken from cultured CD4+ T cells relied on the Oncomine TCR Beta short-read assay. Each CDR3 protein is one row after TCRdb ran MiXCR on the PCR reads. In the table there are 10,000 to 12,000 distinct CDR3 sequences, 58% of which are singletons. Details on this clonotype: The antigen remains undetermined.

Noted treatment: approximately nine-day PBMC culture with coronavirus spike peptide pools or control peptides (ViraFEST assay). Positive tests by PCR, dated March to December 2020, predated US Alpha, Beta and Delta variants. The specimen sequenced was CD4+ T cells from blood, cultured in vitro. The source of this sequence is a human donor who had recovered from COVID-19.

The CDR3 region has the DNA TGCAGCGCCACAGGGTCAGATGAGCAGTTCTTC. This codes for CSATGSDEQFF. The chain employs TRBV29-1 and TRBJ2-1; TRBD1 might be the D (6 bases). The length of the CDR3 is 11 residues. Germline values: CDR1 SQVTM, CDR2 ANQGSEA. V was shortened by 7 bases and J by 8 bases, with 12 bases between the two germline ends.